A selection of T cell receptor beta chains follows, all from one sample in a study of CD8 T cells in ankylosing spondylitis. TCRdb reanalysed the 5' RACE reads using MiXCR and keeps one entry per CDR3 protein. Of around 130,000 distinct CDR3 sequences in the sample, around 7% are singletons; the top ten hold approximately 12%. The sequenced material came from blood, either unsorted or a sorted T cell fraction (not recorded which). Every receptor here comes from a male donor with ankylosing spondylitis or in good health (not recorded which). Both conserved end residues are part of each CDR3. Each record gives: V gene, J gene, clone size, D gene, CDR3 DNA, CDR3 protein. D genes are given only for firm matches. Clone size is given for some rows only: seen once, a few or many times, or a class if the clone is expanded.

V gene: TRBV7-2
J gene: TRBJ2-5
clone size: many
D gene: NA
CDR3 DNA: TGTGCCAGCAGCTATTACTCGGAGACCCAGTACTTC
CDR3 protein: CASSYYSETQYF

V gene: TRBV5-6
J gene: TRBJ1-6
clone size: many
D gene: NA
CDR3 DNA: TGTGCCAGCAGCTTGGCCCTATGGGGAGCCCAGAATTCACCCCTCCACTTT
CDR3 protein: CASSLALWGAQNSPLHF

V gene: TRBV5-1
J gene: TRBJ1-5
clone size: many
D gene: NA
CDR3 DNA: TGCGCCAGCAGGGTCCATAGCAATCAGCCCCAGCATTTT
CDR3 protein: CASRVHSNQPQHF

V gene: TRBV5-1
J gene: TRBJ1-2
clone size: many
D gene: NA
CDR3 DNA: TGCGCCAGCAGCATCCGGACGCGTTCGGACTATGGCTACACCTTC
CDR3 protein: CASSIRTRSDYGYTF

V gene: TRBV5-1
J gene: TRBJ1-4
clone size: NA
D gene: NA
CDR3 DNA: TGCGCCAGCAGCCCTCGTGCAGAAAGAAATGAAAAACTGTTTTTT
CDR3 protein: CASSPRAERNEKLFF

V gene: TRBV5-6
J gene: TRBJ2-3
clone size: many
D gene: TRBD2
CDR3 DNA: TGTGCCAGCAGCTTGGCGCCTAGCGGGGGCACAGATACGCAGTATTTT
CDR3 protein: CASSLAPSGGTDTQYF

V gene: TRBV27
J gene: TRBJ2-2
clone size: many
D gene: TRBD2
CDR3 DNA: TGTGCCAGCAGTTTATCGCCGGGACTAGCGGGAGTCGGCGGGGAGCTGTTTTTT
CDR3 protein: CASSLSPGLAGVGGELFF

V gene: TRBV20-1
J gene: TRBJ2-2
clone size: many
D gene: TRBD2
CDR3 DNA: TGCAGTGCTAGAGCTGGGTCTAGCGGTAACACCGGGGAGCTGTTTTTT
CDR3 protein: CSARAGSSGNTGELFF

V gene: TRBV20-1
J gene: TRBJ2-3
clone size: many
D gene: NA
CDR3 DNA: TGCAGTGCTAGAGAAGCACGGGACACAGATACGCAGTATTTT
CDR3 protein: CSAREARDTDTQYF

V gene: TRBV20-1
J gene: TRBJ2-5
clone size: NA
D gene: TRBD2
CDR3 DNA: TGCAGTGCTAGACCCAATGGACTAGCGGGGGGTCAGACCCAGTACTTC
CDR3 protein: CSARPNGLAGGQTQYF

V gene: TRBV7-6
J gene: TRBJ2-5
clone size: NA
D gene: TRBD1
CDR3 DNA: TGTGCCAGCAGCTTAGTCGGACAGGGGTCTAAAGAGACCCAGTACTTC
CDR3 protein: CASSLVGQGSKETQYF

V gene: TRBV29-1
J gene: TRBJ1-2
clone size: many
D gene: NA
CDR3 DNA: TGCAGCGTTGGTGTGACAGCGGACGGCTACACCTTC
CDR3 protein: CSVGVTADGYTF

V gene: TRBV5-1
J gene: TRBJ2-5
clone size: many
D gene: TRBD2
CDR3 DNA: TGCGCCAGCAGCCCGGGAGAACTAGCGGGAGCAGAGACCCAGTACTTC
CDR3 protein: CASSPGELAGAETQYF

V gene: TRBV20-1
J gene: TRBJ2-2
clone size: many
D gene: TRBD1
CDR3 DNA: TGCAGTGCTAGAGGCATTATGTTTAGTTCGGAAACAGGGGGTAAGAACACCGGGGAGCTGTTTTTT
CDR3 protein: CSARGIMFSSETGGKNTGELFF

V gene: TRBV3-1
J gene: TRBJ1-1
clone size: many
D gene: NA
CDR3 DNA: TGTGCCAGCAGCCGGGGAGAGGGCATCACTGAAGCTTTCTTT
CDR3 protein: CASSRGEGITEAFF

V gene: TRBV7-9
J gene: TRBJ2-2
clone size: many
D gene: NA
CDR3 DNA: TGTGCCAGCAGCTTACGAGGGTCGGCCGGGGAGCTGTTTTTT
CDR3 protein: CASSLRGSAGELFF